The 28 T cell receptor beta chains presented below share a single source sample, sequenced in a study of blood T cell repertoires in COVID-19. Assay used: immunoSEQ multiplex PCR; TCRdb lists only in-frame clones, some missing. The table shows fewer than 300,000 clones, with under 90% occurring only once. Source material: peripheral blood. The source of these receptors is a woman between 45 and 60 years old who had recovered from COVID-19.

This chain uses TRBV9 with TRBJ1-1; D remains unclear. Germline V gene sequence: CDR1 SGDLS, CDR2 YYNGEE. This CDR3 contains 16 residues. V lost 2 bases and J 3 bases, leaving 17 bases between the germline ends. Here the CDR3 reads CASSVGGFRVDTEAFF. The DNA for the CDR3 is TGTGCCAGCAGCGTGGGTGGGTTTCGGGTAGACACTGAAGCTTTCTTT.

The CDR3 DNA reads TGTGCCAGCAGCACAGGGAGCTCCTACGAGCAGTACTTC. It is translated as CASSTGSSYEQYF. The rearrangement uses TRBV5-5 and TRBJ2-7, with D maybe TRBD1 (6 bases). The CDR3 has 13 amino acids. The germline V gene encodes CDR1 SGHKS and CDR2 YYEKEE (reference sequence). The V and J ends lost 4 bases and 0 bases respectively, with 8 bases between them.

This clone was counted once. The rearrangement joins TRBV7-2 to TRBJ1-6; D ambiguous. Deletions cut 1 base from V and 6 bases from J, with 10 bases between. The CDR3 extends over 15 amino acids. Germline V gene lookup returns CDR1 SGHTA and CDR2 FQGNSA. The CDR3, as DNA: TGTGCCAGCAGCTTAGGGAGGTTAACTAATTCACCCCTCCACTTT. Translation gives CASSLGRLTNSPLHF.

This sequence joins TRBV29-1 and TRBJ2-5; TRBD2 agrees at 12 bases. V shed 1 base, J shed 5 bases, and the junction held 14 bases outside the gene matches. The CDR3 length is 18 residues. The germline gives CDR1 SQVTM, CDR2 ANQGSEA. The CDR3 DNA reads TGCAGCGTTGAAGGGACTAGCGGGGACGCTAGGTTGAACGAGACCCAGTACTTC. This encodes CSVEGTSGDARLNETQYF.

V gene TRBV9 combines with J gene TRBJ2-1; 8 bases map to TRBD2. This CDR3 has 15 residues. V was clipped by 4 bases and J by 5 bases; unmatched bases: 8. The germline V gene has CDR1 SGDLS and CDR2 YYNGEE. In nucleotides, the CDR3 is TGTGCCAGCAGCCCCCGACTAGCGCCCGACAATGAGCAGTTCTTC. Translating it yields CASSPRLAPDNEQFF.

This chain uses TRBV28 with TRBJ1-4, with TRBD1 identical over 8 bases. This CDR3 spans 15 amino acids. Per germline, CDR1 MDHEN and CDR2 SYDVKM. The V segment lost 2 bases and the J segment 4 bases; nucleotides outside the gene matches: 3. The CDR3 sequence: CASSLPTGVNEKLFF. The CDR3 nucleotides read TGTGCCAGCAGTTTACCGACAGGGGTTAATGAAAAACTGTTTTTT. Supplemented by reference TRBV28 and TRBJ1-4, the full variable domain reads DVKVTQSSRYLVKRTGEKVFLECVQDMDHENMFWYRQDPGLGLRLIYFSYDVKMKEKGDIPEGYSVSREKKERFSLILESASTNQTSMYLCASSLPTGVNEKLFFGSGTQLSVL.

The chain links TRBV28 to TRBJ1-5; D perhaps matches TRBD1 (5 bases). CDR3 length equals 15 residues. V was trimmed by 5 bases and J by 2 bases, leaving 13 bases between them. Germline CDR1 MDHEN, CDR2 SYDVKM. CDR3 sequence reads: CASSGPLRGNQPQHF. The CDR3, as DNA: TGTGCCAGCAGTGGACCTCTCAGGGGCAATCAGCCCCAGCATTTT.

This chain's CDR3 is CASSRGGQTRLWGTQYF. CDR3 DNA: TGTGCCAGCAGCCGCGGCGGGCAGACACGACTGTGGGGTACGCAGTATTTT. The chain carries TRBV3-1 (or the pseudogene TRBV3-2) and TRBJ2-3; D is possibly TRBD2 (5 bases). This CDR3 region has 17 residues. V lost 4 bases to trimming and J lost 8 bases, with 25 bases between them. Germline values: CDR1 LGHDT, CDR2 YNNKEL (reference sequence).

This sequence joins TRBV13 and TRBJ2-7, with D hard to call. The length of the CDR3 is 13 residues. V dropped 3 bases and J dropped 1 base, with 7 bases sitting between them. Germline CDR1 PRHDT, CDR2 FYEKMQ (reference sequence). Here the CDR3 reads CASSFYRSYEQYF. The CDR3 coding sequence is TGTGCCAGCAGCTTCTACAGATCCTACGAGCAGTACTTC.

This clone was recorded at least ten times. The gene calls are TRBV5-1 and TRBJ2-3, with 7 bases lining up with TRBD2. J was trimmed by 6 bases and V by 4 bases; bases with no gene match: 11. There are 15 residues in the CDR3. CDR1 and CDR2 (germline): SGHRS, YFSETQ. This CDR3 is CASSAYGGSRDTQYF. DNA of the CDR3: TGCGCCAGCAGCGCTTACGGGGGGTCGCGGGATACGCAGTATTTT. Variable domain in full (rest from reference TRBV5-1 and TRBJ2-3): KAGVTQTPRYLIKTRGQQVTLSCSPISGHRSVSWYQQTPGQGLQFLFEYFSETQRNKGNFPGRFSGRQFSNSRSEMNVSTLELGDSALYLCASSAYGGSRDTQYFGPGTRLTVL.

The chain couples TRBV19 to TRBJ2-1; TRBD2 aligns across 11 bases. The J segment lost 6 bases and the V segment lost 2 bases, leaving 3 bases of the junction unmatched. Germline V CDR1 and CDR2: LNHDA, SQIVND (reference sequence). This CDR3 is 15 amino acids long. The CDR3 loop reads CASSILAGGGNEQFF. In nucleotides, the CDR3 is TGTGCCAGTAGTATACTAGCGGGGGGTGGCAATGAGCAGTTCTTC.

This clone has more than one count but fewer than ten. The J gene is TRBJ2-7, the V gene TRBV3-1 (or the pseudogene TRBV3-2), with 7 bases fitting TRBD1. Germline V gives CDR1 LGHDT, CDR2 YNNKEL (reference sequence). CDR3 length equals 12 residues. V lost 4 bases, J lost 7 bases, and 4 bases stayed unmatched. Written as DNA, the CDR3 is TGTGCCAGCAGCCTGAGGGGGCGTGAGCAGTACTTC. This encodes CASSLRGREQYF.

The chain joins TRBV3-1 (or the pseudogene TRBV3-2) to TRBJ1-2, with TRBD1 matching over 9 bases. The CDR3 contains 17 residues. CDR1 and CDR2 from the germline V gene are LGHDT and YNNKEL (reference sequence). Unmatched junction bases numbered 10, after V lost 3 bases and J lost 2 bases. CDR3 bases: TGTGCCAGCAGCCAGGCCCTAAACAGGGGGCCGAACTATGGCTACACCTTC. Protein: CASSQALNRGPNYGYTF.

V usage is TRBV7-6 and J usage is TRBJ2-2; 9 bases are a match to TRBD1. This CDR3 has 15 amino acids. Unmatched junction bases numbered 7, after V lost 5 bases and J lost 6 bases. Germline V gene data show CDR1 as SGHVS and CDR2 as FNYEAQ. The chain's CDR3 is CASSLGQGGPGELFF. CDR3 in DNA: TGTGCCAGCAGCCTGGGACAGGGTGGCCCCGGGGAGCTGTTTTTT. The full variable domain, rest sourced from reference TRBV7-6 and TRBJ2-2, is GAGVSQSPRYKVTKRGQDVALRCDPISGHVSLYWYRQALGQGPEFLTYFNYEAQQDKSGLPNDRFSAERPEGSISTLTIQRTEQRDSAMYRCASSLGQGGPGELFFGEGSRLTVL.

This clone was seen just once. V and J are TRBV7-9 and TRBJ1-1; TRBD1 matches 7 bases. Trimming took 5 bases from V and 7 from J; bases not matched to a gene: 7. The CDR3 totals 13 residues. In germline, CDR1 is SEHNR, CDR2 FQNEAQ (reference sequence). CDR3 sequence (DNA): TGTGCCAGCAGCGTGCAGGGGGTGGGTGAAGCTTTCTTT. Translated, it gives CASSVQGVGEAFF.

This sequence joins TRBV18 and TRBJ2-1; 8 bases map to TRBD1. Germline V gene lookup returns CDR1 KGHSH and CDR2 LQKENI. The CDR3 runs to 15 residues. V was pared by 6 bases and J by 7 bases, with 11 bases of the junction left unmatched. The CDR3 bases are TGTGCCAGCTCCCCTGGACAGGGACCGTGGAATGAGCAGTTCTTC. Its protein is CASSPGQGPWNEQFF.

The chain's CDR3 is CASSALGTGGETQYF. The CDR3 DNA reads as TGTGCCAGCAGCGCCCTCGGGACCGGGGGTGAGACCCAGTACTTC. J is TRBJ2-5 and V is TRBV6-5; a possible D gene is TRBD2 (6 bases). V lost 6 bases and J lost 5, with 19 bases in between. This CDR3 region has 15 residues. The germline CDR1 and CDR2 sequences are MNHEY and SVGAGI.

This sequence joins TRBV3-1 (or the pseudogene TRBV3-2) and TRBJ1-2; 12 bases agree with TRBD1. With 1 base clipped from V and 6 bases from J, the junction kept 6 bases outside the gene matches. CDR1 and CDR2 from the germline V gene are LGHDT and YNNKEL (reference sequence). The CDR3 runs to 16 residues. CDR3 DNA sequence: TGTGCCAGCAGCCAAGCGGGGACAGGGGGCGCGGATGGCTACACCTTC. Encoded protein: CASSQAGTGGADGYTF.

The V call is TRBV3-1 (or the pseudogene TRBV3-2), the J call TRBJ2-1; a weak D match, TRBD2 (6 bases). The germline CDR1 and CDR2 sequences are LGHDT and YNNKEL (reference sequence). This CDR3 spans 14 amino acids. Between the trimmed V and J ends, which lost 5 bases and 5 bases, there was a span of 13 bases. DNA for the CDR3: TGTGCCAGCAGCTATACTGGGGGGAACAATGAGCAGTTCTTC. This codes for CASSYTGGNNEQFF.

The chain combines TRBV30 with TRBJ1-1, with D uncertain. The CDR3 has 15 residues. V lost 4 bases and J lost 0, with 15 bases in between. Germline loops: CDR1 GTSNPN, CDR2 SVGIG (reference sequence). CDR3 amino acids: CAWTLLGRMNTEAFF. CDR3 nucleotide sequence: TGTGCCTGGACCCTCCTGGGCAGGATGAACACTGAAGCTTTCTTT.

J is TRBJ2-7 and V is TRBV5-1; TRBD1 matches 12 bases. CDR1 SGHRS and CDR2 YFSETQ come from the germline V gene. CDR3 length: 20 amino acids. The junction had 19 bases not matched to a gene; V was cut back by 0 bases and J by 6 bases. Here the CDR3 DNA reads TGCGCCAGCAGCTTGGTGCCCGGGACAGGGGGCTCTCCATTACACATCGAGCAGTACTTC. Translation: CASSLVPGTGGSPLHIEQYF.

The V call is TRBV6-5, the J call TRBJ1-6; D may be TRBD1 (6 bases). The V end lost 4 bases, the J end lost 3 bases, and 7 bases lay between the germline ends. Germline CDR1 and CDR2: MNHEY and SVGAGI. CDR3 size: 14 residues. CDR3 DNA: TGTGCCAGCAGTTTACAGGGCTATAATTCACCCCTCCACTTT. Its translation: CASSLQGYNSPLHF.

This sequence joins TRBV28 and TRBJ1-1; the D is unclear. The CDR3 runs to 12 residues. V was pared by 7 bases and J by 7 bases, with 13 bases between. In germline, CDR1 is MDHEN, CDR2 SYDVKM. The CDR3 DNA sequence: TGTGCCAGCACCTTGGGAGTGGGTGAAGCTTTCTTT. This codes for CASTLGVGEAFF.

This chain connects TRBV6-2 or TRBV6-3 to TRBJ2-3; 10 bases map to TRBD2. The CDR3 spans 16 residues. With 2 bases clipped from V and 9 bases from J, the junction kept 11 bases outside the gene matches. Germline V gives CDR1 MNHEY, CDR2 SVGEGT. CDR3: CASSYPPRTSGETQYF. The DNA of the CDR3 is TGTGCCAGCAGTTACCCGCCCCGGACTAGCGGTGAGACGCAGTATTTT.

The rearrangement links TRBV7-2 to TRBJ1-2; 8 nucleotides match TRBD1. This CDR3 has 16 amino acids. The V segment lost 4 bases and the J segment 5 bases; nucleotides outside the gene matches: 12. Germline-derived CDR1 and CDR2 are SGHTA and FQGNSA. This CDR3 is CASSSAGGDLLYGYTF. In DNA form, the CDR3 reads TGTGCCAGCAGCTCCGCAGGGGGCGACCTATTGTATGGCTACACCTTC.

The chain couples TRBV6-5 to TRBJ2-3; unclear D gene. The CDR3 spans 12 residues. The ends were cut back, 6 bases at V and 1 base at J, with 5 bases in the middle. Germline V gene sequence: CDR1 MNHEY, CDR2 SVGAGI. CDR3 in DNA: TGTGCCAGCAGCTCCGGCACAGATACGCAGTATTTT. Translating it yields CASSSGTDTQYF.

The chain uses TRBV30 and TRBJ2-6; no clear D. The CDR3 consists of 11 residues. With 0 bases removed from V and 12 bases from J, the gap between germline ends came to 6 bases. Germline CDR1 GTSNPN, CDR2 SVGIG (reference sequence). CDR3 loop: CAWSVSSVLTF. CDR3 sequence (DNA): TGTGCCTGGAGTGTATCTAGCGTCCTGACTTTC.

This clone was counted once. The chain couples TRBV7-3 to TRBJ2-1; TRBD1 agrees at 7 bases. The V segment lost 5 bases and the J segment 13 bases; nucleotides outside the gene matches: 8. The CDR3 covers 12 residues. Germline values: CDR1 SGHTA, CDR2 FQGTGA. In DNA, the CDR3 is TGTGCCAGCAGCGCGCCCGGGACAGCCCAGTTCTTC. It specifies CASSAPGTAQFF.